This T cell receptor (beta chain) originates from a study of T cell changes during pregnancy in multiple sclerosis. Assay: immunoSEQ multiplex PCR; the TCRdb copy retains only in-frame clones and omits some. Of approximately 96,000 clones listed, 92% are singletons. The clonotype was recovered from a female donor in good health, enrolled as a control in a pregnancy study. The sample was peripheral blood, taken after pregnancy.

The CDR3 here is CASSEVGLAVAFYEQYF. CDR3 DNA sequence: TGTGCCAGCAGTGAAGTCGGCCTAGCGGTTGCATTCTACGAGCAGTACTTC. The chain uses TRBV2 and TRBJ2-7, with 7 bases that match TRBD2. The J segment lost 3 bases and the V segment lost 1 base, leaving 12 bases of the junction unmatched. This CDR3 contains 17 residues. From germline, CDR1 is SNHLY and CDR2 FYNNEI.